This T cell receptor (beta chain) was recorded in a study of beta chain features in type 1 diabetes. All of the isolated RNA was reverse transcribed, so expressed TCRB transcripts were sequenced. Some clones are missing from TCRdb's copy, which holds only in-frame ones; the method was immunoSEQ multiplex PCR. The sample lists hundreds of thousands of clones, over 25% occurring once. Averaging about 100 mL, one heparinised blood draw was given by each donor. CD45RO/CCR7/CD25/CD127/CD95/CD27 separated CD4+ naive, central memory, regulatory and stem cell-like memory cells by sorting. Broader study findings: These data did not resolve whether HLA type affects TCRB rearrangement.

This clone came up a few times. Antigen unknown. The length of the CDR3 is 13 residues. Germline CDR1 is MGHDK and CDR2 is SYGVNS. V shed 8 bases and J shed 0 bases, with 8 bases lying between them. The chain is built from TRBV25-1 and TRBJ2-1; no firm D call. Specimen: naive CD4+ T cells from blood. The source of this sequence is a man between 18 and 29 years old in good health. The CDR3 DNA sequence: TGTGCCAGCCGCGCGGCCTCCTACAATGAGCAGTTCTTC. It specifies CASRAASYNEQFF. Full variable domain (remainder filled in from reference TRBV25-1 and TRBJ2-1): EADIYQTPRYLVIGTGKKITLECSQTMGHDKMYWYQQDPGMELHLIHYSYGVNSTEKGDLSSESTVSRIRTEHFPLTLESARPSHTSQYLCASRAASYNEQFFGPGTRLTVL.